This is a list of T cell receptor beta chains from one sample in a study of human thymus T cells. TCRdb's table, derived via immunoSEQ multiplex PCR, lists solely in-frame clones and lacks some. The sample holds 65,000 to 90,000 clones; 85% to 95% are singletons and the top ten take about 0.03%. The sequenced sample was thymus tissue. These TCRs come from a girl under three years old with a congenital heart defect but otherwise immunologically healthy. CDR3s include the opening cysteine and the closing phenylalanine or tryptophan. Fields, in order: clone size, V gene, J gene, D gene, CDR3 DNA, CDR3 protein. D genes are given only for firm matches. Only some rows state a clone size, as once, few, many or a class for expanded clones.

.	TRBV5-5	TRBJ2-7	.	TGTGCCAGCAGCCCCAGTAACTACGAGCAGTACTTC	CASSPSNYEQYF
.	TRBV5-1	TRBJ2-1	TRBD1	TGCGCCAGCAGCCCCGAGATTAACAGGGGATTGGACAATGAGCAGTTCTTC	CASSPEINRGLDNEQFF
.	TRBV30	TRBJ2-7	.	TGTGCCTTGCTTTTTGACCGAAATGGAAACTACGAGCAGTACTTC	CALLFDRNGNYEQYF
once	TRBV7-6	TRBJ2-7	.	TGTGCCAGCAGCTCCAACGAACTAGGACAGACAGGCGGTTACGAGCAGTACTTC	CASSSNELGQTGGYEQYF
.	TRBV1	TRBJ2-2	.	TGCACCAGCAGCCAAGGAAGGGCCGACACCGGGGAGCTGTTTTTT	CTSSQGRADTGELFF
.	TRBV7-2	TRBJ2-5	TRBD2	TGTGCCAGCAGCTTTAGCGGGAGGAAGGAAGAGACCCAGTACTTC	CASSFSGRKEETQYF
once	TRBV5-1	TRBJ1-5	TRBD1	TGCGCCAGCAGCTTGGACAGGGGGCAGCCCCAGCATTTT	CASSLDRGQPQHF
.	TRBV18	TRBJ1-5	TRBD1	TGTGCCAGCTCACAACAGAGGACAGGGAAGGATCAGCCCCAGCATTTT	CASSQQRTGKDQPQHF
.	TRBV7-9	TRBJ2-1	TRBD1	TGTGCCAGCAGCCCATCCGGGACAGGGTACAATGAGCAGTTCTTC	CASSPSGTGYNEQFF
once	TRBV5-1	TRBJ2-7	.	TGCGCCAGCAGCTTGGCCGGGTCGGACAGCTACGAGCAGTACTTC	CASSLAGSDSYEQYF
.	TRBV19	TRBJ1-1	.	TGTGCCAGTAGTATAGGTGATCACCGGGACACTGAAGCTTTCTTT	CASSIGDHRDTEAFF
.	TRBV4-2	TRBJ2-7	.	TGTGCCAGCAGCCAAGAGTATCGGGACGAGTTGTACGAGCAGTACTTC	CASSQEYRDELYEQYF
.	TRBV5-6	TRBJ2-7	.	TGTGCCAGCAGCTTACAGAGTGAGACGCGCTACGAGCAGTACTTC	CASSLQSETRYEQYF
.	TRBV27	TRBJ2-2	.	TGTGCCAGCAGTCACGGGACTGGGACCGGGGAGCTGTTTTTT	CASSHGTGTGELFF
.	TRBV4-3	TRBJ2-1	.	TGCGCCAGCAGCCAAGATCTTCTTGCCTACAATGAGCAGTTCTTC	CASSQDLLAYNEQFF
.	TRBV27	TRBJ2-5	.	TGTGCCAGCAGCCCCAAACAGGAGGAGACCCAGTACTTC	CASSPKQEETQYF
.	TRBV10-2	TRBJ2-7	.	TGCGCCAGCGGGAGCTCCTACGAGCAGTACTTC	CASGSSYEQYF
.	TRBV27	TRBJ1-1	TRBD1	TGTGCCAGTTCCTCCGGGACAGGGATAACTGAAGCTTTCTTT	CASSSGTGITEAFF
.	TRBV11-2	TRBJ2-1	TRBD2	TGTGCCAGCAGCTTACCGCGGGGGGGGCCCTACAATGAGCAGTTCTTC	CASSLPRGGPYNEQFF
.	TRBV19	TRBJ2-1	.	TGTGCCAGTAGTATTGAGGGGGGCATTAGGACCTACAATGAGCAGTTCTTC	CASSIEGGIRTYNEQFF
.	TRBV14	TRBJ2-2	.	TGTGCCAGCAGCCTTACGGACCCAGACACCGGGGAGCTGTTTTTT	CASSLTDPDTGELFF
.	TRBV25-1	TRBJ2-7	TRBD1	TGTGCCAGCTCCGGGACAGGGAATGTCGAGCAGTACTTC	CASSGTGNVEQYF
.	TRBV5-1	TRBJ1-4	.	TGCGCCAGCAGCCCCGGACGGGGACCCGAAACTAATGAAAAACTGTTTTTT	CASSPGRGPETNEKLFF
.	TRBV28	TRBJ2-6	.	TGTGCCAGCAGTTTTTCCCGCGGGACACCTGGGGCCAACGTCCTGACTTTC	CASSFSRGTPGANVLTF
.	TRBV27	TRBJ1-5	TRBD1	TGTGCCAGCAGTCCGACCTTGGACAGGGGTCCGAATAGCAATCAGCCCCAGCATTTT	CASSPTLDRGPNSNQPQHF
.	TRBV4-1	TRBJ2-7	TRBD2	TGCGCCAGCAGCCAAGATTGTCTGGCGGGAGGAATAGGCGAGCAGTACTTC	CASSQDCLAGGIGEQYF
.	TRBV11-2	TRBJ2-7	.	TGTGCCAGCAGCTTTCTGGCGGGAATTGAGACCTACGAGCAGTACTTC	CASSFLAGIETYEQYF
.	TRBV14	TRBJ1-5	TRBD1	TGTGCCAGCAGCCAAGGGGGGGACAGGGGAGCCCCATATAGCAATCAGCCCCAGCATTTT	CASSQGGDRGAPYSNQPQHF
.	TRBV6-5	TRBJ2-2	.	TGTGCCAGCAGTTATTCGACAGGGAACACCGGGGAGCTGTTTTTT	CASSYSTGNTGELFF
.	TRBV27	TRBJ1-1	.	TGTGCCAGCAGTTTCGCGGGCTTAAACACTGAAGCTTTCTTT	CASSFAGLNTEAFF
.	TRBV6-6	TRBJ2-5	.	TGTGCCAGCAGCGTAGGGGGCCAAGAGACCCAGTACTTC	CASSVGGQETQYF
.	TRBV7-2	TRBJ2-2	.	TGTGCCAGCAGCTTAGGGCCAGCCCCGGGGACCGGGGAGCTGTTTTTT	CASSLGPAPGTGELFF
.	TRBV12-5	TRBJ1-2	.	TGTGCTAGTGGTCCCGACCTTGGGGGGCTGCCCTTAAACTATGGCTACACCTTC	CASGPDLGGLPLNYGYTF
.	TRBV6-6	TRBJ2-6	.	TGTGCCAGCAGACCACAAGTAACTGGGGCCAACGTCCTGACTTTC	CASRPQVTGANVLTF
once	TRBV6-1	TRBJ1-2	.	TGTGCCAGCTGTGGGAGCCCGGGTGGCTACACCTTC	CASCGSPGGYTF
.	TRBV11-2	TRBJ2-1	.	TGTGCCAGCAGCTGGAGCGTTCTCGCCTACAATGAGCAGTTCTTC	CASSWSVLAYNEQFF
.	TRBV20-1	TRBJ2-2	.	TGCAGTGTTATCGGAACCGGGGAGCTGTTTTTT	CSVIGTGELFF
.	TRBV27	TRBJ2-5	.	TGTGCCAGCAGTTTATCGTTGGGACGGGGCCGACAAGAGACCCAGTACTTC	CASSLSLGRGRQETQYF
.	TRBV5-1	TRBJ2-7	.	TGCGCCAGCAGCTTGAGGTCCCCCTACGAGCAGTACTTC	CASSLRSPYEQYF
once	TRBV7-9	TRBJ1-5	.	TGTGCCAGCAGCTTAGACCAACCAAATCAGCCCCAGCATTTT	CASSLDQPNQPQHF
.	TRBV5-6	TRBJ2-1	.	TGTGCCAGCACCCCGGCCCCGAGGGGGGATGAGCAGTTCTTC	CASTPAPRGDEQFF
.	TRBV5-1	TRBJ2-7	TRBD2	TGCGCCAGCAGCGGGACTAGCGCGGGCTACGAGCAGTACTTC	CASSGTSAGYEQYF
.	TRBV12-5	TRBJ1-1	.	TGTGCTAGTGGTTTGAGGCTTGGGGCCCCCACTGAAGCTTTCTTT	CASGLRLGAPTEAFF
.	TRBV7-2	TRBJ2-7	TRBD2	TGTGCCTCAGCGAAAGCGGGAGGGCGGGAGGACGAGCAGTACTTC	CASAKAGGREDEQYF
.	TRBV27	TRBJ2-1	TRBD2	TGTGCCAGCAGCCGTAGCGGGAGGGAGTACAATGAGCAGTTCTTC	CASSRSGREYNEQFF
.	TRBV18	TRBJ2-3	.	TGTGCCAGCTCACCACCAGGGCGGGATACGCAGTATTTT	CASSPPGRDTQYF
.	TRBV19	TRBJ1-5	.	TGTGCCAGTAGTATAGATCGGAGAGGACTTAGCAATCAGCCCCAGCATTTT	CASSIDRRGLSNQPQHF
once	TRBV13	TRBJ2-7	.	TGTGCCAGCAGCTCCACAGGCTTAGGAACCCGATCCTACGAGCAGTACTTC	CASSSTGLGTRSYEQYF
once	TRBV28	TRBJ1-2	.	TGTGCCAGCAGTTTTCTTTCGAGCAGTGCGGGGAACTATGGCTACACCTTC	CASSFLSSSAGNYGYTF
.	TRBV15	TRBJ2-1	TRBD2	TGTGCCACCAGCAGAGCTCGCGGGAGGAGTTCCAATGAGCAGTTCTTC	CATSRARGRSSNEQFF
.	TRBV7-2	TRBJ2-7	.	TGTGCCAGCAGCTCCACCACGCCTCAGGGGGGTAGCGAGCAGTACTTC	CASSSTTPQGGSEQYF
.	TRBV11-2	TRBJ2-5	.	TGTGCCAGCAGCTCCGGGGCTCAAGAGACCCAGTACTTC	CASSSGAQETQYF